Below are 19 T cell receptor beta chains sequenced from a single sample in a study of blood T cell repertoires in COVID-19. Assay used: immunoSEQ multiplex PCR; TCRdb lists only in-frame clones, some missing. The sample has approximately 35,000 clones; roughly 88% are singletons. Sequencing was done on a sample of peripheral blood. All receptors derive from a woman between 70 and 85 years old with active COVID-19.

The V and J genes are TRBV4-3 and TRBJ2-7; TRBD2 matches 7 bases. V lost 1 base, J lost 1 base, and 10 bases stayed unmatched. Germline loops: CDR1 LGHNA, CDR2 YSLEER. This CDR3 is built from 17 residues. This chain's CDR3 is CASSQVASGDKSYEQYF. In DNA, the CDR3 is TGCGCCAGCAGCCAAGTGGCTAGCGGTGACAAATCCTACGAGCAGTACTTC.

J is TRBJ2-3 and V is TRBV5-1; 8 nucleotides line up with TRBD2. Germline V gives CDR1 SGHRS, CDR2 YFSETQ. The ends lost 0 bases at V and 3 bases at J; junction bases unmatched: 6. CDR3 length equals 16 residues. This CDR3 is CASSLVSGGITDTQYF. CDR3 nucleotides: TGCGCCAGCAGCTTGGTGTCGGGGGGGATAACAGATACGCAGTATTTT.

The J gene is TRBJ1-1, the V gene TRBV19, with 7 positions matching TRBD1. The trim removed 2 bases at V and 4 bases at J, leaving 1 base unmatched. CDR3 length equals 13 residues. CDR1 is LNHDA, CDR2 SQIVND, per germline (reference sequence). CDR3 coding DNA: TGTGCCAGTAGTATATGGGACAGCACTGAAGCTTTCTTT. As protein: CASSIWDSTEAFF.

The V gene is TRBV5-1, the J gene TRBJ2-3, with 15 bases aligning to TRBD2. CDR3 length equals 15 residues. The junction had 4 bases not matched to a gene; V was cut back by 6 bases and J by 5 bases. The germline V gene encodes CDR1 SGHRS and CDR2 YFSETQ. CDR3 sequence: CASTGTSGGRDTQYF. The CDR3 nucleotides are TGCGCCAGCACAGGGACTAGCGGGGGGCGAGATACGCAGTATTTT.

V gene TRBV4-1 combines with J gene TRBJ2-1; D may be TRBD2 (7 bases). Deletions cut 1 base from V and 5 bases from J, with 15 bases between. The V gene's germline CDR1 is MGHRA and CDR2 YSYEKL. The CDR3 is 16 amino acids. Here the CDR3 DNA reads TGCGCCAGCAGCCAAGGAGGGGCGGGGGCACACAATGAGCAGTTCTTC. The encoded protein is CASSQGGAGAHNEQFF.

This clone is medium-sized in the sample. This sequence joins TRBV25-1 and TRBJ1-6, with D perhaps TRBD1 (5 bases). With 3 bases removed from V and 13 bases from J, the gap between germline ends came to 19 bases. The CDR3 extends over 15 amino acids. Germline V gene sequence: CDR1 MGHDK, CDR2 SYGVNS. CDR3 coding DNA: TGTGCCAGCAGTGACAGGTCGGCAGGGTTGGCTCCCCTCCACTTT. Its translation: CASSDRSAGLAPLHF.

The chain is built from TRBV5-6 and TRBJ2-3; 9 bases agree with TRBD1. Per the germline V gene, CDR1 is SGHDT and CDR2 is YYEEEE. Germline trimming cut 3 bases from V and 7 bases from J; bases unmatched to any gene: 9. This CDR3 has 15 amino acids. The CDR3 region is CASSSGTGKGNTQYF. For the CDR3, the DNA is TGTGCCAGCAGCTCCGGGACAGGGAAGGGGAATACGCAGTATTTT. The whole variable domain, filled in from reference TRBV5-6 and TRBJ2-3, reads DAGVTQSPTHLIKTRGQQVTLRCSPKSGHDTVSWYQQALGQGPQFIFQYYEEEERQRGNFPDRFSGHQFPNYSSELNVNALLLGDSALYLCASSSGTGKGNTQYFGPGTRLTVL.

This clone is a singleton in its sample. V is TRBV5-4 and J is TRBJ2-3, with D maybe TRBD1 (5 bases). The germline CDR1 and CDR2 sequences are SGHNT and YYREEE (reference sequence). This CDR3 has 14 amino acids. V was cut by 0 bases and J by 4 bases, with 9 bases left in between. The CDR3 reads CASSLVGDADTQYF. CDR3 in DNA: TGTGCCAGCAGCTTGGTAGGGGATGCAGATACGCAGTATTTT.

This rearrangement joins TRBV5-5 to TRBJ2-5, with 8 bases identical to TRBD2. Unmatched junction bases numbered 8, after V lost 0 bases and J lost 4 bases. Germline CDR1 is SGHKS and CDR2 is YYEKEE (reference sequence). This CDR3 has 16 amino acids. Here the CDR3 DNA reads TGTGCCAGCAGCTTGGCCGGAGCGGGGGTTATAGAGACCCAGTACTTC. This codes for CASSLAGAGVIETQYF. The entire variable domain, with the rest obtained from reference TRBV5-5 and TRBJ2-5, is as follows: DAGVTQSPTHLIKTRGQQVTLRCSPISGHKSVSWYQQVLGQGPQFIFQYYEKEERGRGNFPDRFSARQFPNYSSELNVNALLLGDSALYLCASSLAGAGVIETQYFGPGTRLLVL.

The CDR3 sequence is CASSFVQADTQYF. CDR3 nucleotides: TGTGCCAGCAGTTTCGTCCAGGCAGATACGCAGTATTTT. V and J are TRBV28 and TRBJ2-3; D gene uncertain. Germline CDR1 reads MDHEN; CDR2 reads SYDVKM. Trimming took off 3 bases at V and 4 bases at J, with 8 bases between the two ends. The CDR3 is 13 residues long.

The DNA for the CDR3 is TGTGCCAGCAGCCTCTCACTAGCGGGAAGCACAGATACGCAGTATTTT. Translated: CASSLSLAGSTDTQYF. The chain recombines TRBV5-4 with TRBJ2-3, with TRBD2 matching over 10 bases. The length of the CDR3 is 16 residues. Per the germline V gene, CDR1 is SGHNT and CDR2 is YYREEE (reference sequence). The V gene end was trimmed by 4 bases and the J gene end by 0 bases; junction bases not matched to a gene: 5.

The chain has TRBV7-9 and TRBJ2-5; the D is unclear. Germline CDR1 and CDR2: SEHNR and FQNEAQ (reference sequence). With 4 bases removed from V and 1 base from J, the gap between germline ends came to 13 bases. The length of the CDR3 is 15 residues. CDR3 in amino acids: CASSSQSGLQETQYF. The CDR3 coding sequence is TGTGCCAGCAGCTCTCAGTCTGGGCTCCAAGAGACCCAGTACTTC.

Written as DNA, the CDR3 is TGCGCCAGCAGCCTTTACGGGGGGGCCCAAGATACGCAGTATTTT. Translation: CASSLYGGAQDTQYF. The chain carries TRBV4-1 and TRBJ2-3; 8 bases map to TRBD2. CDR1 and CDR2 from the germline V gene are MGHRA and YSYEKL. V lost 4 bases to trimming and J lost 5 bases; unmatched junction nucleotides: 8. The CDR3 is 15 amino acids.

This clone was seen only a few times. One end of the junction does not line up with germline, which may come from a read error. The V gene is TRBV7-2, the J gene TRBJ1-3; no clear D gene. Germline lookup yields CDR1 SGHTA and CDR2 FQGNSA. There are 12 residues in the CDR3. CDR3 amino acids: CASTLPGNTIYF. The CDR3 DNA reads TGTGCCAGCACCTTACCAGGAAACACCATATATTTT.

The chain links TRBV3-1 (or the pseudogene TRBV3-2) to TRBJ2-1; D might be TRBD2 (5 bases). CDR1 is LGHDT, CDR2 YNNKEL, per germline (reference sequence). Trimming removed 1 base from V and 9 bases from J, with 16 bases in between. This CDR3 comprises 15 residues. The CDR3 loop is CASSQGFNEGSEQFF. The CDR3 region has the DNA TGTGCCAGCAGCCAAGGTTTTAATGAGGGAAGTGAGCAGTTCTTC.

This clone was counted once. The chain recombines TRBV5-1 with TRBJ2-3; TRBD1 is a possible D gene (6 bases). CDR3 length equals 16 residues. CDR1 is SGHRS and CDR2 is YFSETQ in the germline V gene. V was cut by 4 bases and J by 3 bases, with 18 bases left in between. This CDR3 reads CASSPRTGKVTDTQYF. The DNA for the CDR3 is TGCGCCAGCAGCCCCCGTACAGGGAAAGTAACAGATACGCAGTATTTT.

The chain links TRBV2 to TRBJ1-1; D is possibly TRBD1 (6 bases). With 7 bases removed from V and 4 bases from J, the gap between germline ends came to 19 bases. The CDR3 contains 15 residues. Germline lookup yields CDR1 SNHLY and CDR2 FYNNEI. The CDR3 spells CASTLDRRGGTEAFF. The DNA of the CDR3 is TGTGCCAGCACCCTTGACAGGAGGGGGGGCACTGAAGCTTTCTTT.

The chain combines TRBV7-9 with TRBJ2-3; D is perhaps TRBD1 (5 bases). In germline, CDR1 is SEHNR, CDR2 FQNEAQ (reference sequence). The CDR3 is 18 amino acids. V gave up 1 base and J gave up 5 bases, with 22 bases separating them. DNA for the CDR3: TGTGCCAGCAGCTTAGAATTGAGGTTGTTCAGGGCGGTAGATACGCAGTATTTT. Its translation is CASSLELRLFRAVDTQYF.

This clone was counted a single time. The chain is built from TRBV5-5 and TRBJ1-5; maybe TRBD1 (6 bases). Germline V CDR1 and CDR2: SGHKS, YYEKEE (reference sequence). The CDR3 is 15 residues long. Trimming removed 5 bases at V and 2 bases at J, with 14 bases between. CDR3 protein: CASSLQGSGNQPQHF. DNA for the CDR3: TGTGCCAGCAGTTTACAGGGTTCCGGCAATCAGCCCCAGCATTTT.